What follows is one TCR beta chain and its context. The source of the sample is a study of control samples from healthy donors and cancer patients. V lost 3 bases to trimming and J lost 3 bases; unmatched junction nucleotides: 4. Germline lookup yields CDR1 LGHNA and CDR2 YNFKEQ. This CDR3 spans 15 amino acids. Generated by immunoSEQ multiplex PCR, the TCRdb table keeps only in-frame clones and is missing some. In the table there are about 120,000 clones, around 89% of which are singletons. This rearrangement joins TRBV4-2 to TRBJ1-2; TRBD1 matches 10 bases. Material: blood. This receptor was obtained from a woman aged 70-85 years in good health. This CDR3 reads CASSQTGGKDYGYTF. The CDR3 bases are TGTGCCAGCAGCCAGACAGGGGGCAAGGACTATGGCTACACCTTC.